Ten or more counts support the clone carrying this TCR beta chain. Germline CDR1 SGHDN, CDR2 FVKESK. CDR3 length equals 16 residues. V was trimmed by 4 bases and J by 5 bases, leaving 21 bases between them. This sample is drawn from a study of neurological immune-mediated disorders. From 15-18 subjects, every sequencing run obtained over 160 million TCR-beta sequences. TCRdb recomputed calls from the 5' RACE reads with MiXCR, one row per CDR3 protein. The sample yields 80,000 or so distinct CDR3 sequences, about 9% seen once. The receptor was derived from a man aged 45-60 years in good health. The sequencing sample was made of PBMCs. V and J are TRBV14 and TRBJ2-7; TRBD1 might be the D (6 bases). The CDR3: CASSLYTGTHFHEQYF. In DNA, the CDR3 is TGTGCCAGCAGCCTTTACACCGGGACACATTTCCACGAGCAGTACTTC.